This TCR beta chain was found in a study of blood T cell repertoires in COVID-19 (dated by TCRdb to between 2020 and 2021). Context from the whole study: Collaborator samples came from the United States, Italy and Spain and covered acute and convalescent phases of COVID-19. The repertoires were made available in a free public database intended to serve as a resource for research on the immune response to SARS-CoV-2. Where available, HLA class I and class II types were taken from metadata supplied by the sample provider and were not determined by assay-based typing. Deeply sampled blood TCRbeta repertoires from subjects exposed to, actively infected with, or recovered from COVID-19 were included in the dataset. A de-identified subject ID, COVID-19 status, age in years and sex were almost always included in the sample metadata. The prospective study material was composed of cDNA or gDNA derived from T cells, B-cell-depleted T cells, or PBMCs. The samples were drawn from the first 160 participants of the ongoing ImmuneRACE study and from some 1,300 subjects provided by 6 global collaborators. The research as a whole found: The amount of clinical and demographic metadata varied by source and participant and was provided uncurated.

TCRbeta CDR3 regions were amplified from genomic DNA using the immunoSEQ Assay, a bias-controlled multiplex PCR. The authors' analysis ran thus. The number of nucleated cells in each sample was estimated from the amplification of reference gene primers within the assay. To quantify the absolute abundance of each unique TCRbeta CDR3 rearrangement, sequence reads were collapsed and filtered. For each sample, productive Simpson clonality was calculated as the square root of Simpson's diversity index across productive rearrangements. As stored in TCRdb, this immuneACCESS dataset retains in-frame rearrangements with V and J assigned. A fraction of the clones does not appear; measured against another copy, unresolved V genes explain less than half of the discrepancy, and the remainder lacks a known reason. V, J and clone size derive from that table, while D and trimming were established from the DNA sequence. The sample records 400,000 to 500,000 clones, about 88% of which are singletons. About 1.4% of the sample lies in the top ten.

Enrolling through a virtual design, the prospective study's participants ranged in age from roughly 18 to 95 years and lived across some 22 United States geographic areas. In the prospective study, participants were assigned to cohorts based on the clinical history participants reported in a screening survey and a study questionnaire. Exposed participants were defined as having been in contact with someone with a PCR-confirmed or clinician-diagnosed COVID-19 case within 2 weeks of study entry. Mobile phlebotomists in the prospective study collected whole blood, serum and a nasopharyngeal or oropharyngeal swab from every participant. Prospective study participants could optionally give additional blood draws and questionnaires over a roughly 2-month period. Prospective study blood samples were shipped either frozen or at room temperature before DNA extraction. The CDR3 covers 12 residues, taking in both the cysteine and the phenylalanine. Just the 36-base CDR3 DNA is kept, in frame starting at base 1.

For this clone: Its antigen remains undetermined. No base quality information exists; no much larger clone differs at one position.

The specimen sequenced was PBMCs or T cells enriched from blood (not recorded which). The receptor chain draws on TRBV12-1 and TRBJ1-5; TRBD1, the table's D call, was not compared with the DNA. TRBV12-1 is termed a pseudogene. The TCR sequence derives from a woman between 18 and 29 years old who had been exposed to COVID-19. CDR3 region: CARGESNQPQHF. The sequence in DNA is TGTGCCAGGGGCGAAAGCAATCAGCCCCAGCATTTT.